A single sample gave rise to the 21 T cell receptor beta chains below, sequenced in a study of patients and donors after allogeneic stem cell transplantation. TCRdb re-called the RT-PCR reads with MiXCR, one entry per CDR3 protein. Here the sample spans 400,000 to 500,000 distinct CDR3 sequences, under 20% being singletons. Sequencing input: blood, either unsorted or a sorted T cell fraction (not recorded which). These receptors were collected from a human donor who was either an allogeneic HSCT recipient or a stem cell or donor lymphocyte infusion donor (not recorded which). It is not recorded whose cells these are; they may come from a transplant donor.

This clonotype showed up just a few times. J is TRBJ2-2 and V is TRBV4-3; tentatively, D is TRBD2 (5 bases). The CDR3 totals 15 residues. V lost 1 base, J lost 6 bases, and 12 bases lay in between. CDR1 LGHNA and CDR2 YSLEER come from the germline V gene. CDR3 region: CASSQAKKRPGELFF. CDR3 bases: TGCGCCAGCAGCCAAGCCAAGAAGCGGCCCGGGGAGCTGTTTTTT.

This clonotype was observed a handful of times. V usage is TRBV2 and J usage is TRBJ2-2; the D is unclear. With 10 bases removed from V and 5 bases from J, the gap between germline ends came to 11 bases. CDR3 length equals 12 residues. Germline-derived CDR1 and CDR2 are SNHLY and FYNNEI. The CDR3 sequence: CATHYGTGELFF. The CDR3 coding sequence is TGTGCCACGCACTACGGAACCGGGGAGCTGTTTTTT.

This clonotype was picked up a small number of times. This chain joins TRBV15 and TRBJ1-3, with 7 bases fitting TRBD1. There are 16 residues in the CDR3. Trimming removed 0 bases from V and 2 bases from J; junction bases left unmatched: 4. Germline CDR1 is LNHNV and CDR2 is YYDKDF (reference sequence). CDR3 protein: CATSRDSTGTGNTIYF. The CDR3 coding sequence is TGTGCCACCAGCAGAGATTCGACAGGGACTGGAAACACCATATATTTT. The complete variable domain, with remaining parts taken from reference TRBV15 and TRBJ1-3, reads DAMVIQNPRYQVTQFGKPVTLSCSQTLNHNVMYWYQQKSSQAPKLLFHYYDKDFNNEADTPDNFQSRRPNTSFCFLDIRSPGLGDTAMYLCATSRDSTGTGNTIYFGEGSWLTVV.

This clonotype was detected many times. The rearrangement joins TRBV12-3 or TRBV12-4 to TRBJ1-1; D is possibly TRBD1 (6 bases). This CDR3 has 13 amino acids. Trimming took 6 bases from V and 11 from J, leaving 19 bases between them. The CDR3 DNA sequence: TGTGCCAGCAGGCCGGCGGGGGCGGTTGGGGCTTTCTTT. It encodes CASRPAGAVGAFF.

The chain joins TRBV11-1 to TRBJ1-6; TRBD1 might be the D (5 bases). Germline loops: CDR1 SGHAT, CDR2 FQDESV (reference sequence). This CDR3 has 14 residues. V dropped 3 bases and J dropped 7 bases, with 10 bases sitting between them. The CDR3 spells CASSFGAPNSPLHF. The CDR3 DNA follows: TGTGCCAGCAGCTTTGGGGCCCCAAATTCACCCCTCCACTTT.

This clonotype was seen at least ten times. The CDR3 sequence: CASSSGPGLWYEQYF. The CDR3 nucleotides are TGTGCCAGCAGCTCGGGACCAGGGCTGTGGTACGAGCAGTACTTC. The chain has TRBV7-9 and TRBJ2-7; D may be TRBD1 or TRBD2 (5 bases each). V shed 4 bases and J shed 4 bases, with 17 bases lying between them. The length of the CDR3 is 15 residues. Germline CDR1 SEHNR, CDR2 FQNEAQ (reference sequence).

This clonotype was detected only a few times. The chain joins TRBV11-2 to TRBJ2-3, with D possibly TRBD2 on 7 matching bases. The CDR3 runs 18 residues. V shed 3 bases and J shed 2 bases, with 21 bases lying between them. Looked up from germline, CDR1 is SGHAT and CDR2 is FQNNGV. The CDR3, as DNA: TGTGCCAGCAGCTTGGTCCCGGGGGGCAGGTCCCTCACAGATACGCAGTATTTT. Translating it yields CASSLVPGGRSLTDTQYF.

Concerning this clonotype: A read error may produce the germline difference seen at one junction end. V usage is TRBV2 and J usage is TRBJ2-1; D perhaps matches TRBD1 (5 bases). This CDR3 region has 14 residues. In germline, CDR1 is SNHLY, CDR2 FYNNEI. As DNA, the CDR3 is TGTGCCAGCAGTGATCCGTTTCCGGACAAAGAGCAGTTCTTC. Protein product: CASSDPFPDKEQFF.

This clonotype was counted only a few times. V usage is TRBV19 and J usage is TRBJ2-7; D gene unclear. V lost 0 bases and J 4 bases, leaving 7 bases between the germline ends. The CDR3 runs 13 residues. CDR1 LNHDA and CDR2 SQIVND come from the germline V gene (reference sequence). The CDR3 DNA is TGTGCCAGTAGTATAGAGGGGAAATACGAGCAGTACTTC. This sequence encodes CASSIEGKYEQYF.

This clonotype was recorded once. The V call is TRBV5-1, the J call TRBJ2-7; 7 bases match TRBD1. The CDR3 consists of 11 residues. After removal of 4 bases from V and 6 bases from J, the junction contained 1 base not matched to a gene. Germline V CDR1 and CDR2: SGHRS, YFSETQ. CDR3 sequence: CASSNRGEQYF. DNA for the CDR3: TGCGCCAGCAGCAACAGGGGCGAGCAGTACTTC.

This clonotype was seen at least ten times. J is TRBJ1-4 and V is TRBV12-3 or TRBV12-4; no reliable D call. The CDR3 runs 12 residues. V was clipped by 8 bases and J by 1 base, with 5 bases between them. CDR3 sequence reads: CASGVTNEKLFF. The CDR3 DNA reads TGTGCCAGCGGAGTAACTAATGAAAAACTGTTTTTT.

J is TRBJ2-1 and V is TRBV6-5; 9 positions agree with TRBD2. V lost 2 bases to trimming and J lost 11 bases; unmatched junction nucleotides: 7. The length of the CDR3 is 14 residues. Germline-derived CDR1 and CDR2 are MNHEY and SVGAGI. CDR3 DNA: TGTGCCAGCAGTTACCCGACTAGCGGAAAAAAGCAGTTCTTC. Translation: CASSYPTSGKKQFF.

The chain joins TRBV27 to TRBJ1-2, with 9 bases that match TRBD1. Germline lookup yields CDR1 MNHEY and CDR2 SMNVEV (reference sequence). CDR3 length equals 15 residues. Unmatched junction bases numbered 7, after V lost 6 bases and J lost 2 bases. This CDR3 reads CASSIQGAGNYGYTF. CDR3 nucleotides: TGTGCCAGCAGCATACAGGGGGCTGGAAACTATGGCTACACCTTC.

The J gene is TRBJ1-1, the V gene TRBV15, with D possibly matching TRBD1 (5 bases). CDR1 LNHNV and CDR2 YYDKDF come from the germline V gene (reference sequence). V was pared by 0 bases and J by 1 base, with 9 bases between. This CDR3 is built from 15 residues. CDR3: CATSRDRGPNTEAFF. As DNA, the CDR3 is TGTGCCACCAGCAGAGATCGGGGCCCGAACACTGAAGCTTTCTTT.

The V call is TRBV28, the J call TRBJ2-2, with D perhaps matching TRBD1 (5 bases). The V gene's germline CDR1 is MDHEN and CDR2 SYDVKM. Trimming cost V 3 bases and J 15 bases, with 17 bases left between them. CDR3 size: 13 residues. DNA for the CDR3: TGTGCCAGCAGTTTGCAGGGAAAACAGATGGTGTTTTTT. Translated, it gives CASSLQGKQMVFF.

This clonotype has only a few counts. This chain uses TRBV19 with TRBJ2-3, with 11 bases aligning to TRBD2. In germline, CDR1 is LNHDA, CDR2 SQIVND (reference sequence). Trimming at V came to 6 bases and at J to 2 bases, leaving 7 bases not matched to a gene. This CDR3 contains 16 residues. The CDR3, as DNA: TGTGCCAGTAGGCCGGGACTAGCGGAGATCACAGATACGCAGTATTTT. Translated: CASRPGLAEITDTQYF. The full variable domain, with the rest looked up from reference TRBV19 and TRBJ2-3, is DGGITQSPKYLFRKEGQNVTLSCEQNLNHDAMYWYRQDPGQGLRLIYYSQIVNDFQKGDIAEGYSVSREKKESFPLTVTSAQKNPTAFYLCASRPGLAEITDTQYFGPGTRLTVL.

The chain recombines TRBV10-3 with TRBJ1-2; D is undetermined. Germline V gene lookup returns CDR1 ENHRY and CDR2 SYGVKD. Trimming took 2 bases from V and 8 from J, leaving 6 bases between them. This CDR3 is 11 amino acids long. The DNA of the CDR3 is TGTGCCATCAGTGAGAGCAGCGGCTACACCTTC. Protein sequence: CAISESSGYTF.

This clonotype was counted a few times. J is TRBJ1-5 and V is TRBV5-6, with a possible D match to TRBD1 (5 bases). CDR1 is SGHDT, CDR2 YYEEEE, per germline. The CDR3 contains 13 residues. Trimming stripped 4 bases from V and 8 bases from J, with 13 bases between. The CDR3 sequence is CASSPVTGEPQHF. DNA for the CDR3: TGTGCCAGCAGCCCTGTAACAGGCGAGCCCCAGCATTTT.

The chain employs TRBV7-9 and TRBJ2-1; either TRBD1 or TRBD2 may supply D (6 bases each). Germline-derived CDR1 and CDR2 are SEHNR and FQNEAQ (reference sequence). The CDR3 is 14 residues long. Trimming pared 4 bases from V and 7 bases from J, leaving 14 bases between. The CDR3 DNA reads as TGTGCCAGCAGCTACCGAGGGGGGACGAATGAGCAGTTCTTC. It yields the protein CASSYRGGTNEQFF.

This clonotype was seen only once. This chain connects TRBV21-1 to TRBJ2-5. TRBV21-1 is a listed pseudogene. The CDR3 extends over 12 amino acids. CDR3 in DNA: TGTGCCAGCAGCATCAGCCCGGAGACCCAGTACTTC. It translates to CASSISPETQYF.

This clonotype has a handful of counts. The CDR3: CASSQAPPGGANTEAFF. As DNA, the CDR3 is TGCGCCAGCAGCCAAGCGCCCCCGGGAGGGGCTAACACTGAAGCTTTCTTT. The V call is TRBV4-3, the J call TRBJ1-1, with a weak D call TRBD1 (5 bases). This CDR3 contains 17 residues. V dropped 1 base and J dropped 2 bases, with 17 bases sitting between them. The germline gives CDR1 LGHNA, CDR2 YSLEER.